This is a list of T cell receptor beta chains from one sample in a study of blood T cell repertoires in COVID-19. TCRdb's copy holds only in-frame clones and misses some; the assay was immunoSEQ multiplex PCR. This table has approximately 140,000 clones, approximately 89% appearing once. Sequencing was carried out using peripheral blood. The receptors come from a man aged 60 to 69 with active or convalescent COVID-19. The CDR3 runs from the conserved cysteine through the conserved F or W. Fields, in order: CDR3 protein, CDR3 DNA, clone size, V gene, D gene, J gene. D genes are given only for firm matches. The listing skips clone size in some rows; elsewhere it reads once, few, many or a size class.

CDR3: CASSEAGAGGYTF
DNA: TGTGCCAGCAGTGAGGCAGGGGCAGGTGGCTACACCTTC
size: NA
V: TRBV6-1
D: NA
J: TRBJ1-2

CDR3: CASSQEVVGSSYEQYF
DNA: TGCGCCAGCAGCCAAGAGGTCGTAGGGAGCTCCTACGAGCAGTACTTC
size: NA
V: TRBV4-3
D: NA
J: TRBJ2-7

CDR3: CASSRGVNYGYTF
DNA: TGTGCCAGCAGTCGTGGAGTGAACTATGGCTACACCTTC
size: NA
V: TRBV28
D: NA
J: TRBJ1-2

CDR3: CASSLGGLAGGEQYF
DNA: TGTGCCAGCAGCTTGGGAGGGCTAGCGGGAGGCGAGCAGTACTTC
size: NA
V: TRBV5-4
D: TRBD2
J: TRBJ2-7

CDR3: CASIEVFGEQYF
DNA: TGTGCCAGCATCGAAGTTTTCGGCGAGCAGTACTTC
size: once
V: TRBV6-5
D: NA
J: TRBJ2-7

CDR3: CASSPRGQASSGNTIYF
DNA: TGTGCCAGTAGTCCACGAGGACAGGCGAGCTCTGGAAACACCATATATTTT
size: NA
V: TRBV19
D: TRBD1
J: TRBJ1-3

CDR3: CASRVGGSSYNEQFF
DNA: TGTGCCAGCCGGGTTGGAGGGAGTTCCTACAATGAGCAGTTCTTC
size: NA
V: TRBV14
D: NA
J: TRBJ2-1

CDR3: CASSRASGEKGNTIYF
DNA: TGTGCCAGCTCACGTGCCTCGGGGGAGAAGGGAAACACCATATATTTT
size: NA
V: TRBV18
D: NA
J: TRBJ1-3

CDR3: CASSSVAGGRNEQFF
DNA: TGTGCCAGTAGTTCCGTTGCGGGAGGTAGGAATGAGCAGTTCTTC
size: NA
V: TRBV19
D: TRBD2
J: TRBJ2-1

CDR3: CASSWGQGARQETQYF
DNA: TGTGCCAGCAGCTGGGGACAGGGGGCTCGGCAAGAGACCCAGTACTTC
size: once
V: TRBV9
D: TRBD1
J: TRBJ2-5

CDR3: CASSRFTTGGEQYF
DNA: TGTGCCAGCAGCCGTTTCACTACCGGGGGCGAGCAGTACTTC
size: NA
V: TRBV7-6
D: NA
J: TRBJ2-7

CDR3: CASRTSGSRYEQYF
DNA: TGTGCCAGCAGAACTAGCGGGAGTAGGTACGAGCAGTACTTC
size: NA
V: TRBV28
D: TRBD2
J: TRBJ2-7

CDR3: CASSLGQGTASGYTF
DNA: TGTGCCAGCAGCCTCGGACAGGGGACTGCTAGTGGCTACACCTTC
size: once
V: TRBV7-9
D: TRBD1
J: TRBJ1-2

CDR3: CASSLVGTQGYEQYF
DNA: TGTGCCAGCAGCTTAGTGGGGACACAGGGTTACGAGCAGTACTTC
size: NA
V: TRBV7-2
D: NA
J: TRBJ2-7

CDR3: CASARLSGANVLTF
DNA: TGTGCCAGTGCTAGGCTCTCCGGGGCCAACGTCCTGACTTTC
size: NA
V: TRBV2
D: NA
J: TRBJ2-6

CDR3: CASSPRTSGRAYEQYF
DNA: TGTGCCAGCAGTCCCCGGACTAGCGGGAGGGCCTACGAGCAGTACTTC
size: once
V: TRBV6-2/TRBV6-3
D: TRBD2
J: TRBJ2-7

CDR3: CASSSSGHSYNEQFF
DNA: TGTGCCAGCAGTAGCAGCGGGCACTCCTACAATGAGCAGTTCTTC
size: NA
V: TRBV27
D: NA
J: TRBJ2-1

CDR3: CASSYSPSGTNPSYNEQFF
DNA: TGTGCCAGCAGTTATTCCCCTAGCGGGACAAACCCCTCCTACAATGAGCAGTTCTTC
size: NA
V: TRBV6-2/TRBV6-3
D: TRBD2
J: TRBJ2-1

CDR3: CASSQNRGTGGGGELFF
DNA: TGTGCCAGCAGCCAAAACAGGGGGACAGGGGGCGGCGGGGAGCTGTTTTTT
size: NA
V: TRBV5-4
D: TRBD1
J: TRBJ2-2

CDR3: CASSLDGTREPLHF
DNA: TGCGCCAGCAGCTTGGATGGGACTAGAGAGCCCCTCCACTTT
size: NA
V: TRBV5-1
D: NA
J: TRBJ1-6

CDR3: CATSDSGAGANVLTF
DNA: TGTGCCACCAGTGATTCAGGGGCTGGGGCCAACGTCCTGACTTTC
size: NA
V: TRBV24-1
D: NA
J: TRBJ2-6

CDR3: CASSNRQDKAFF
DNA: TGTGCCAGCAGTAACCGACAGGACAAGGCTTTCTTT
size: NA
V: TRBV6-5
D: NA
J: TRBJ1-1